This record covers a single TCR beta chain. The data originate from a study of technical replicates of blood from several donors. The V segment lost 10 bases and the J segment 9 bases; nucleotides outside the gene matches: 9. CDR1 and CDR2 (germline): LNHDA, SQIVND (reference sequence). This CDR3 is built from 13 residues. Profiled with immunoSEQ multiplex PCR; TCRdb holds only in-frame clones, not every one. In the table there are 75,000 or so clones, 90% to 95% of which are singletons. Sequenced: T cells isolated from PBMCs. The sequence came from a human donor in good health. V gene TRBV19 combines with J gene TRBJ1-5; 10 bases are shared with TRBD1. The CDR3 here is CAISGQGVLPQHF. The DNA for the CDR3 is TGTGCCATAAGTGGACAGGGGGTCCTGCCCCAGCATTTT.